Below are 21 T cell receptor beta chains sequenced from a single sample in a study of cytomegalovirus exposure and HLA in healthy donors. With 60 Vbeta and 13 Jbeta primers, the PCR was carried out. Sequencing was performed with immunoSEQ multiplex PCR; in TCRdb, only in-frame clones are kept and a portion is missing. The sample has 90,000 to 100,000 clones. Source material: PBMCs. Receptor source: a woman aged 25 to 39 in good health and CMV-seronegative.

The chain employs TRBV29-1 and TRBJ2-1; D possibly corresponds to TRBD2 (5 bases). Trimming cost V 2 bases and J 3 bases, with 11 bases left between them. Germline loops: CDR1 SQVTM, CDR2 ANQGSEA. The CDR3 contains 14 residues. CDR3 loop: CSVEKSGGYNEQFF. The CDR3 DNA reads TGCAGCGTTGAAAAATCCGGAGGCTACAATGAGCAGTTCTTC.

The chain has TRBV2 and TRBJ1-5; D not certain. The V gene's germline CDR1 is SNHLY and CDR2 FYNNEI. CDR3 length equals 14 residues. V shed 5 bases and J shed 5 bases, with 13 bases lying between them. The DNA for the CDR3 is TGTGCCAGCAGTTTACAATTCGGGGATCAGCCCCAGCATTTT. This gives the protein CASSLQFGDQPQHF.

The genes are TRBV9 and TRBJ2-7, with 7 bases lining up with TRBD1. Germline CDR1 is SGDLS and CDR2 is YYNGEE. The CDR3 contains 15 residues. The trim removed 0 bases at V and 3 bases at J, leaving 6 bases unmatched. The CDR3 nucleotides are TGTGCCAGCAGCGTAGGAGGGGGCGCGGACTACGAGCAGTACTTC. Its translation: CASSVGGGADYEQYF.

The chain links TRBV10-1 to TRBJ1-6; 8 nucleotides align to TRBD1. With V trimmed by 8 bases and J by 7 bases, 10 bases remained unmatched. From germline, CDR1 is WNHNN and CDR2 SYGVQD (reference sequence). CDR3 size: 15 residues. CDR3 amino acids: CASPGQGVENSPLHF. CDR3 in DNA: TGCGCCAGCCCTGGACAGGGAGTGGAAAATTCACCCCTCCACTTT.

The rearrangement uses TRBV10-1 and TRBJ1-5; weak D call: TRBD1 (5 bases). In germline, CDR1 is WNHNN, CDR2 SYGVQD (reference sequence). Trimming removed 1 base at V and 6 bases at J, with 13 bases between. This CDR3 comprises 15 residues. The CDR3 sequence is CASSEWLGEVQPQHF. The DNA for the CDR3 is TGCGCCAGCAGTGAGTGGTTAGGGGAGGTTCAGCCCCAGCATTTT.

V gene TRBV6-5 combines with J gene TRBJ2-2; possibly TRBD2 for D (6 bases). Between the trimmed V and J ends, which lost 4 bases and 5 bases, there was a span of 11 bases. CDR1 is MNHEY, CDR2 SVGAGI, per germline. CDR3 length equals 14 residues. The CDR3 is CASSSGRETGELFF. The CDR3 bases are TGTGCCAGCAGTTCCGGGCGGGAAACCGGGGAGCTGTTTTTT.

The chain combines TRBV19 with TRBJ1-2; 7 positions match TRBD1. Germline CDR1 reads LNHDA; CDR2 reads SQIVND (reference sequence). J gave up 4 bases and V 5 bases, and 10 bases lay outside the gene matches. This CDR3 has 15 residues. The CDR3 DNA is TGTGCCAGTAGTCCGCGACAGGGAAGAGGCTATGGCTACACCTTC. Residues: CASSPRQGRGYGYTF.

V is TRBV6-5 and J is TRBJ2-7; TRBD1 is a possible D gene (5 bases). CDR1 is MNHEY and CDR2 is SVGAGI in the germline V gene. V lost 7 bases, J lost 2 bases, and 18 bases lay in between. CDR3 length: 15 amino acids. The CDR3 spells CASTQVAQAPYEQYF. CDR3 coding DNA: TGTGCCAGCACACAGGTGGCCCAGGCCCCCTACGAGCAGTACTTC.

The V call is TRBV7-9, the J call TRBJ2-5; no clear D gene. TRBJ2-7 explains the end of the DNA better; the J call may be wrong. This CDR3 is built from 14 residues. The germline V gene encodes CDR1 SEHNR and CDR2 FQNEAQ (reference sequence). In nucleotides, the CDR3 is TGTGCCAGCAGCTACGGAGCTGGGTCCTACGAGCAGTACTTC. Encoded protein: CASSYGAGSYEQYF.

V usage is TRBV6-5 and J usage is TRBJ2-7; possible D gene TRBD2, 5 bases. V lost 5 bases, J lost 2 bases, and 13 bases lay in between. Germline-derived CDR1 and CDR2 are MNHEY and SVGAGI. The CDR3 is made up of 14 amino acids. The CDR3 nucleotides are TGTGCCAGCAGTCCCAGACTACTTACCTACGAGCAGTACTTC. It codes for CASSPRLLTYEQYF.

The V and J genes are TRBV7-6 and TRBJ2-7; D might be TRBD2 (5 bases). The CDR3 covers 13 residues. Germline CDR1 is SGHVS and CDR2 is FNYEAQ. Trimming took 5 bases from V and 5 from J, leaving 13 bases between them. For the CDR3, the DNA is TGTGCCAGCAGCCCCACCTTGGAGGACGAGCAGTACTTC. This sequence encodes CASSPTLEDEQYF. Combining the CDR3 with reference TRBV7-6 and TRBJ2-7 gives the whole variable domain GAGVSQSPRYKVTKRGQDVALRCDPISGHVSLYWYRQALGQGPEFLTYFNYEAQQDKSGLPNDRFSAERPEGSISTLTIQRTEQRDSAMYRCASSPTLEDEQYFGPGTRLTVT.

The chain links TRBV9 to TRBJ1-2; D is perhaps TRBD1 (5 bases). In germline, CDR1 is SGDLS, CDR2 YYNGEE. This CDR3 region has 13 residues. Trimming removed 0 bases at V and 6 bases at J, with 9 bases between. This CDR3 is CASSVAGIDGYTF. The CDR3 DNA reads as TGTGCCAGCAGCGTAGCAGGGATCGATGGCTACACCTTC.

As DNA, the CDR3 is TGTGCCAGCAGTCCCCCGGGACAAATGAACACTGAAGCTTTCTTT. Translation: CASSPPGQMNTEAFF. This chain joins TRBV28 and TRBJ1-1; possible D gene TRBD1, 6 bases. Germline V gene data show CDR1 as MDHEN and CDR2 as SYDVKM. This CDR3 has 15 amino acids. V lost 5 bases and J lost 0, with 13 bases in between.

The chain is built from TRBV6-5 and TRBJ1-3; 9 nucleotides align to TRBD1. This CDR3 has 13 amino acids. Germline CDR1 and CDR2: MNHEY and SVGAGI. V lost 6 bases to trimming and J lost 8 bases; unmatched junction nucleotides: 5. The CDR3 nucleotides read TGTGCCAGCAGGCTACAGGGGGCTGACACCATATATTTT. The encoded protein is CASRLQGADTIYF.

The chain uses TRBV4-2 and TRBJ1-4; 9 bases match TRBD1. The CDR3 is made up of 17 amino acids. The junction had 14 bases not matched to a gene; V was cut back by 4 bases and J by 8 bases. The germline V gene encodes CDR1 LGHNA and CDR2 YNFKEQ. CDR3 protein: CASSRLTVRQGVEKLFF. Here the CDR3 DNA reads TGTGCCAGCAGCCGACTGACAGTTCGACAGGGGGTGGAAAAACTGTTTTTT.

The V and J genes are TRBV19 and TRBJ1-2; the D gene is possibly TRBD1 (5 bases). The CDR3 is made up of 13 amino acids. V shed 6 bases and J shed 0 bases, with 8 bases lying between them. The V gene's germline CDR1 is LNHDA and CDR2 SQIVND (reference sequence). CDR3 sequence reads: CASRDRANYGYTF. The CDR3 nucleotides read TGTGCCAGTAGAGACAGAGCTAACTATGGCTACACCTTC.

CDR3 protein: CASTLQDPGQPQHF. Written as DNA, the CDR3 is TGTGCCAGCACCTTACAGGATCCGGGCCAGCCCCAGCATTTT. V and J are TRBV28 and TRBJ1-5; tentatively, D is TRBD1 (5 bases). This CDR3 contains 14 residues. From germline, CDR1 is MDHEN and CDR2 SYDVKM. Trimming stripped 7 bases from V and 7 bases from J, with 17 bases between.

V gene TRBV9 combines with J gene TRBJ2-1; D is undetermined. The germline V and J ends were trimmed by 3 bases and 5 bases, with 15 bases remaining between them. This CDR3 is built from 15 residues. The germline V gene has CDR1 SGDLS and CDR2 YYNGEE. CDR3 protein: CASSEWSEAHNEQFF. The CDR3 DNA reads TGTGCCAGCAGCGAGTGGAGCGAAGCCCACAATGAGCAGTTCTTC.

V usage is TRBV5-1 and J usage is TRBJ2-7, with D possibly TRBD2 on 5 matching bases. The length of the CDR3 is 14 residues. Trimming pared 4 bases from V and 3 bases from J, leaving 14 bases between. CDR1 and CDR2 from the germline V gene are SGHRS and YFSETQ. This chain's CDR3 is CASSTDGGFYEQYF. Here the CDR3 DNA reads TGCGCCAGCAGCACGGACGGAGGATTCTACGAGCAGTACTTC.

V is TRBV5-1 and J is TRBJ2-2; possible D gene TRBD2, 5 bases. Trimming stripped 4 bases from V and 4 bases from J, with 20 bases between. Germline lookup yields CDR1 SGHRS and CDR2 YFSETQ. The CDR3 is 17 amino acids. The CDR3: CASSPYSSTQGTGELFF. CDR3 coding DNA: TGCGCCAGCAGCCCGTATTCTAGCACCCAAGGCACCGGGGAGCTGTTTTTT.

This chain uses TRBV19 with TRBJ1-5; no definite D call. Between the trimmed V and J ends, which lost 9 bases and 4 bases, there was a span of 13 bases. This CDR3 has 13 residues. CDR1 LNHDA and CDR2 SQIVND come from the germline V gene (reference sequence). The CDR3: CARRERPNQPQHF. The CDR3 region has the DNA TGTGCCAGGAGGGAACGGCCTAATCAGCCCCAGCATTTT. Looking up the rest from reference TRBV19 and TRBJ1-5 gives the full variable domain: DGGITQSPKYLFRKEGQNVTLSCEQNLNHDAMYWYRQDPGQGLRLIYYSQIVNDFQKGDIAEGYSVSREKKESFPLTVTSAQKNPTAFYLCARRERPNQPQHFGDGTRLSIL.